This T cell receptor (beta chain) comes out of a study of cytomegalovirus exposure and HLA in healthy donors. Study summary: The early release's HLA-typed donors yielded 65 million to 85 million unique TCRs. Caucasian-associated ancestry cluster membership applied to 75% to 85% of under 450 genotyped donors. Notes on the study in general: Three CMV-associated chains proved CMV antigen-specific in vitro.

Concerning this clone: Its cognate antigen is unknown.

The germline CDR1 and CDR2 sequences are SGHRS and YFSETQ. CDR3 size: 15 residues. V lost 4 bases, J lost 5 bases, and 5 bases stayed unmatched. Amplification used 60 Vbeta primers and 13 Jbeta primers. The repertoire was sequenced with immunoSEQ multiplex PCR; TCRdb's copy has only in-frame clones and lacks some. The listing contains approximately 120,000 clones. The clonotype originates from a middle-aged man in good health and CMV-seronegative. The rearrangement joins TRBV5-1 to TRBJ2-3; 12 nucleotides match TRBD1. Sequencing was performed on PBMCs. This CDR3 is CASSTGQGALDTQYF. CDR3 coding DNA: TGCGCCAGCAGCACGGGACAGGGGGCTTTAGATACGCAGTATTTT. Combining the CDR3 with reference TRBV5-1 and TRBJ2-3 gives the whole variable domain KAGVTQTPRYLIKTRGQQVTLSCSPISGHRSVSWYQQTPGQGLQFLFEYFSETQRNKGNFPGRFSGRQFSNSRSEMNVSTLELGDSALYLCASSTGQGALDTQYFGPGTRLTVL.